A selection of T cell receptor beta chains follows, all from one sample in a study of OX40 agonist ivuxolimab in advanced cancers. Clones were read by immunoSEQ multiplex PCR, and TCRdb kept only the in-frame ones, dropping some. This sample has about 46,000 clones, with about 88% found just once. The sequencing used CD4+ or CD8+ T cells sorted from blood, collected in a trial of the OX40 agonist ivuxolimab. The receptors stem from an adult with an advanced solid tumor such as melanoma, head and neck, liver or kidney cancer. The CDR3 runs from the conserved cysteine through the conserved F or W. The order of the fields is clone size, V gene, J gene, D gene, CDR3 DNA, CDR3 protein. The D gene is left open where the match is weak. Some rows mark clone size as missing; the rest say once, few, many or name a class of expanded clone.

clone_size: NA
v_call: TRBV18
j_call: TRBJ1-3
d_call: TRBD1
cdr3_nt: TGTGCCAGCTCAGAGGGGGCCGGAAACACCATATATTTT
cdr3_aa: CASSEGAGNTIYF

clone_size: NA
v_call: TRBV7-9
j_call: TRBJ2-6
d_call: NA
cdr3_nt: TGTGCCAGCAGCTTAGGGGGAGCCGGGGCCAACGTCCTGACTTTC
cdr3_aa: CASSLGGAGANVLTF

clone_size: NA
v_call: TRBV7-2
j_call: TRBJ2-7
d_call: NA
cdr3_nt: TGTGCCAGCAGCTCCCTCAACTACCCCTACGAGCAGTACTTC
cdr3_aa: CASSSLNYPYEQYF

clone_size: NA
v_call: TRBV6-1
j_call: TRBJ2-7
d_call: TRBD2
cdr3_nt: TGTGCCAGCAGTGAATGGACTAGCTCCTACGAGCAGTACTTC
cdr3_aa: CASSEWTSSYEQYF

clone_size: NA
v_call: TRBV30
j_call: TRBJ2-3
d_call: NA
cdr3_nt: TGTGCCTGGACTCTACCGGGACTTATTACGCAGTATTTT
cdr3_aa: CAWTLPGLITQYF

clone_size: NA
v_call: TRBV29-1
j_call: TRBJ1-2
d_call: NA
cdr3_nt: TGCAGCGTCGGAGGGGGGCACGACTATGGCTACACCTTC
cdr3_aa: CSVGGGHDYGYTF

clone_size: NA
v_call: TRBV11-3
j_call: TRBJ1-2
d_call: NA
cdr3_nt: TGTGCCAGCAGCTTGGGGGGGCCGTTGGACTATGGCTACACCTTC
cdr3_aa: CASSLGGPLDYGYTF

clone_size: NA
v_call: TRBV27
j_call: TRBJ1-2
d_call: NA
cdr3_nt: TGTGCCAGCAGTGTATCCAGGGACTATGGCTACACCTTC
cdr3_aa: CASSVSRDYGYTF

clone_size: NA
v_call: TRBV7-9
j_call: TRBJ2-6
d_call: NA
cdr3_nt: TGTGCCAGCAGCTTAACCCTACAGGGTCTGGCGGGGGCCAACGTCCTGACTTTC
cdr3_aa: CASSLTLQGLAGANVLTF

clone_size: NA
v_call: TRBV19
j_call: TRBJ2-7
d_call: NA
cdr3_nt: TGTGCCAGTAGATCGGAAAGCGGGCTTCCCGGCGAGCAGTACTTC
cdr3_aa: CASRSESGLPGEQYF

clone_size: NA
v_call: TRBV28
j_call: TRBJ2-2
d_call: TRBD1
cdr3_nt: TGTGCCAGCGCCACCGGGACAGCCACCGCGAACACCGGGGAGCTGTTTTTT
cdr3_aa: CASATGTATANTGELFF

clone_size: NA
v_call: TRBV7-2
j_call: TRBJ2-2
d_call: NA
cdr3_nt: TGTGCCAGCAGCTTAGCCAGGGCGGTCACCGGGGAGCTGTTTTTT
cdr3_aa: CASSLARAVTGELFF

clone_size: once
v_call: TRBV7-9
j_call: TRBJ2-2
d_call: TRBD2
cdr3_nt: TGTGCCAGCAGCTTGCCCGGGACTAGCGGGTTCACCGGGGAGCTGTTTTTT
cdr3_aa: CASSLPGTSGFTGELFF

clone_size: NA
v_call: TRBV12-5
j_call: TRBJ1-2
d_call: NA
cdr3_nt: TGTGCTAGTGGTTTAGCGCAGGGGAACTATGGCTACACCTTC
cdr3_aa: CASGLAQGNYGYTF

clone_size: NA
v_call: TRBV7-2
j_call: TRBJ2-7
d_call: TRBD2
cdr3_nt: TGTGCCAGCGGAATCAATAGCGGGAGTAAGTACTTC
cdr3_aa: CASGINSGSKYF

clone_size: NA
v_call: TRBV5-1
j_call: TRBJ2-2
d_call: TRBD2
cdr3_nt: TGCGCCAGCAGCTTAGCGACTAGCGGCACGAACACCGGGGAGCTGTTTTTT
cdr3_aa: CASSLATSGTNTGELFF

clone_size: NA
v_call: TRBV25-1
j_call: TRBJ1-2
d_call: TRBD1
cdr3_nt: TGTGCCAGCAGTTTCGGGACAGGACCCCTCTCCTTC
cdr3_aa: CASSFGTGPLSF

clone_size: once
v_call: TRBV5-6
j_call: TRBJ2-6
d_call: TRBD1
cdr3_nt: TGTGCCAGCAGGTCCAGGGGGTCTGGGGCCAACGTCCTGACTTTC
cdr3_aa: CASRSRGSGANVLTF

clone_size: NA
v_call: TRBV7-2
j_call: TRBJ2-2
d_call: TRBD2
cdr3_nt: TGTGCCAGCAGCTTTGGGACTAGCGGCAACACCGGGGAGCTGTTTTTT
cdr3_aa: CASSFGTSGNTGELFF

clone_size: NA
v_call: TRBV19
j_call: TRBJ2-1
d_call: TRBD1
cdr3_nt: TGTGCCAGTAGTATAGAGAGCCCGAAGGGGACAGGGTCCAATGAGCAGTTCTTC
cdr3_aa: CASSIESPKGTGSNEQFF

clone_size: NA
v_call: TRBV12-5
j_call: TRBJ1-3
d_call: NA
cdr3_nt: TGTGCTAGTGGTACTCGTAGCGGGGTGCCTGGAAACACCATATATTTT
cdr3_aa: CASGTRSGVPGNTIYF

clone_size: NA
v_call: TRBV7-2
j_call: TRBJ2-1
d_call: TRBD2
cdr3_nt: TGTGCCAGCAGCTTTCCAGCGGGGCATGAGCAGTTCTTC
cdr3_aa: CASSFPAGHEQFF

clone_size: NA
v_call: TRBV10-3
j_call: TRBJ1-5
d_call: NA
cdr3_nt: TGTGCCATCAGTGGCCAGGACTCTCAGCCCCAGCATTTT
cdr3_aa: CAISGQDSQPQHF

clone_size: NA
v_call: TRBV11-2
j_call: TRBJ2-3
d_call: TRBD2
cdr3_nt: TGTGCCAGCAGCTTAGCGGGGGGTCATGATACGCAGTATTTT
cdr3_aa: CASSLAGGHDTQYF

clone_size: NA
v_call: TRBV10-3
j_call: TRBJ2-7
d_call: NA
cdr3_nt: TGTGCCATCCAATCGCAACAAAGCTCCTACGAGCAGTACTTC
cdr3_aa: CAIQSQQSSYEQYF

clone_size: NA
v_call: TRBV19
j_call: TRBJ2-2
d_call: NA
cdr3_nt: TGTGCCAGTAGTAGGGGACTGAACACCGGGGAGCTGTTTTTT
cdr3_aa: CASSRGLNTGELFF

clone_size: NA
v_call: TRBV2
j_call: TRBJ1-2
d_call: NA
cdr3_nt: TGTGCCAGCAGTGAGTCGGCCCCGTGGGGCTACACCTTC
cdr3_aa: CASSESAPWGYTF

clone_size: NA
v_call: TRBV9
j_call: TRBJ2-2
d_call: NA
cdr3_nt: TGTGCCAGCAGCGTACGTAGGTTCACCGGGGAGCTGTTTTTT
cdr3_aa: CASSVRRFTGELFF

clone_size: NA
v_call: TRBV6-6
j_call: TRBJ2-7
d_call: TRBD1
cdr3_nt: TGTGCCAGCAGTTACGGGACAGGGGAGGGATTCTACGAGCAGTACTTC
cdr3_aa: CASSYGTGEGFYEQYF

clone_size: NA
v_call: TRBV6-5
j_call: TRBJ1-1
d_call: NA
cdr3_nt: TGTGCCAGCAGTTACTCGGGGGGCTTGGCTGAAGCTTTCTTT
cdr3_aa: CASSYSGGLAEAFF

clone_size: NA
v_call: TRBV4-3
j_call: TRBJ2-5
d_call: NA
cdr3_nt: TGCGCCAGCAGCCAAGATCTGGGGGCATGGGAGACCCAGTACTTC
cdr3_aa: CASSQDLGAWETQYF

clone_size: NA
v_call: TRBV28
j_call: TRBJ1-1
d_call: NA
cdr3_nt: TGTGCCAGCAGCGACACGAACACTGAAGCTTTCTTT
cdr3_aa: CASSDTNTEAFF

clone_size: NA
v_call: TRBV7-9
j_call: TRBJ1-1
d_call: NA
cdr3_nt: TGTGCCAGCAGCTTGGACCGCATGAACACTGAAGCTTTCTTT
cdr3_aa: CASSLDRMNTEAFF

clone_size: NA
v_call: TRBV7-9
j_call: TRBJ1-1
d_call: NA
cdr3_nt: TGTGCCAGCAGCTTACAGGGGAACACTGAAGCTTTCTTT
cdr3_aa: CASSLQGNTEAFF

clone_size: NA
v_call: TRBV30
j_call: TRBJ2-1
d_call: NA
cdr3_nt: TGTGCCTGGAGTCCCGCGTCGTCCTACAATGAGCAGTTCTTC
cdr3_aa: CAWSPASSYNEQFF

clone_size: NA
v_call: TRBV23-1
j_call: TRBJ2-2
d_call: NA
cdr3_nt: TGCGCCCGGCGCATTGGGAGGCGCACCGGGGAGCTGTTTTTT
cdr3_aa: CARRIGRRTGELFF

clone_size: NA
v_call: TRBV5-1
j_call: TRBJ2-7
d_call: NA
cdr3_nt: TGCGCCAGCACCAGACGGACCGGGACACGATCCTACGAGCAGTACTTC
cdr3_aa: CASTRRTGTRSYEQYF

clone_size: NA
v_call: TRBV15
j_call: TRBJ2-3
d_call: TRBD1
cdr3_nt: TGTGCCACCCGTCCAGGGGGCGCCACAGATACGCAGTATTTT
cdr3_aa: CATRPGGATDTQYF

clone_size: NA
v_call: TRBV2
j_call: TRBJ2-5
d_call: NA
cdr3_nt: TGTGCCAGCAGTCGGGAAGAGCCCCAAGAGACCCAGTACTTC
cdr3_aa: CASSREEPQETQYF

clone_size: NA
v_call: TRBV7-2
j_call: TRBJ2-5
d_call: NA
cdr3_nt: TGTGCCAGCAGCTTTGTAGCGAGTCAAGAGACCCAGTACTTC
cdr3_aa: CASSFVASQETQYF

clone_size: few
v_call: TRBV5-1
j_call: TRBJ2-3
d_call: TRBD2
cdr3_nt: TGCGCCAGCAGCTTGGCCGGGACTAGCGTGGATACGCAGTATTTT
cdr3_aa: CASSLAGTSVDTQYF

clone_size: NA
v_call: TRBV6-6
j_call: TRBJ1-5
d_call: NA
cdr3_nt: TGTGCCAGCAGGGACACGGGAAATAGCAATCAGCCCCAGCATTTT
cdr3_aa: CASRDTGNSNQPQHF

clone_size: NA
v_call: TRBV5-1
j_call: TRBJ2-7
d_call: NA
cdr3_nt: TGCGCCAGCAGCTTGCCCAGAGACAGCAACTACGAGCAGTACTTC
cdr3_aa: CASSLPRDSNYEQYF

clone_size: NA
v_call: TRBV10-3
j_call: TRBJ2-3
d_call: TRBD2
cdr3_nt: TGTGCCACCGGAATTGGACTAGCCTCCACAGATACGCAGTATTTT
cdr3_aa: CATGIGLASTDTQYF

clone_size: NA
v_call: TRBV7-8
j_call: TRBJ2-1
d_call: NA
cdr3_nt: TGTGCCAGCAGCCCACACATGGCGAGCGGCTCCTACAATGAGCAGTTCTTC
cdr3_aa: CASSPHMASGSYNEQFF

clone_size: NA
v_call: TRBV28
j_call: TRBJ2-5
d_call: NA
cdr3_nt: TGTGCCAGCAGTTTGCGCAGGCAAGAGACCCAGTACTTC
cdr3_aa: CASSLRRQETQYF

clone_size: NA
v_call: TRBV5-4
j_call: TRBJ2-7
d_call: TRBD2
cdr3_nt: TGTGCCAGCAGCTTGGATAGCGGGGGCGTTTCCTACGAGCAGTACTTC
cdr3_aa: CASSLDSGGVSYEQYF

clone_size: NA
v_call: TRBV5-1
j_call: TRBJ2-7
d_call: NA
cdr3_nt: TGCGCCAGCAGTCACGACCCGAGGACCTACGAGCAGTACTTC
cdr3_aa: CASSHDPRTYEQYF

clone_size: NA
v_call: TRBV11-3
j_call: TRBJ2-2
d_call: NA
cdr3_nt: TGTGCCAGCAGTCCGGCGGGGGCTTCCACGAACACCGGGGAGCTGTTTTTT
cdr3_aa: CASSPAGASTNTGELFF

clone_size: NA
v_call: TRBV5-4
j_call: TRBJ1-4
d_call: NA
cdr3_nt: TGTGCCAGCAGCTTTACGGCAGGGCCAATGGAAAAACTGTTTTTT
cdr3_aa: CASSFTAGPMEKLFF

clone_size: NA
v_call: TRBV4-1
j_call: TRBJ2-6
d_call: NA
cdr3_nt: TGCGCCAGCAGCCGCCCCCGGGGGGCCAGCTCTGGGGCCAACGTCCTGACTTTC
cdr3_aa: CASSRPRGASSGANVLTF

clone_size: once
v_call: TRBV7-2
j_call: TRBJ2-5
d_call: NA
cdr3_nt: TGTGCCAGCAGCTTGTGGGGGTTGGTGGAGGAGACCCAGTACTTC
cdr3_aa: CASSLWGLVEETQYF

clone_size: NA
v_call: TRBV6-6
j_call: TRBJ2-7
d_call: NA
cdr3_nt: TGTGCCAGCAGTTCCCGGGACCCAGCCCGGGGGGAGCAGTACTTC
cdr3_aa: CASSSRDPARGEQYF

clone_size: NA
v_call: TRBV7-9
j_call: TRBJ1-2
d_call: NA
cdr3_nt: TGTGCCAGCAGCTTAGTGGGGCCAGCTAACTATGGCTACACCTTC
cdr3_aa: CASSLVGPANYGYTF

clone_size: NA
v_call: TRBV10-3
j_call: TRBJ2-5
d_call: NA
cdr3_nt: TGTGCCATCAGTGAGCGCGACTGGGAGACCCAGTACTTC
cdr3_aa: CAISERDWETQYF

clone_size: NA
v_call: TRBV7-3
j_call: TRBJ2-3
d_call: NA
cdr3_nt: TGTGCCAGCAGCCTAGGGACCACGGATACGCAGTATTTT
cdr3_aa: CASSLGTTDTQYF

clone_size: NA
v_call: TRBV6-5
j_call: TRBJ2-7
d_call: NA
cdr3_nt: TGTGCCAGCAGTTGGTCGGGTTCATCCTACGAGCAGTACTTC
cdr3_aa: CASSWSGSSYEQYF

clone_size: NA
v_call: TRBV29-1
j_call: TRBJ2-1
d_call: TRBD2
cdr3_nt: TGCAGCGTTGCACAAGGACTAGCGGGAGCGTTCTTC
cdr3_aa: CSVAQGLAGAFF

clone_size: NA
v_call: TRBV6-1
j_call: TRBJ1-5
d_call: NA
cdr3_nt: TGTGCCAGCAGTCCTTCCCGGGGGAGCAATCAGCCCCAGCATTTT
cdr3_aa: CASSPSRGSNQPQHF

clone_size: NA
v_call: TRBV6-1
j_call: TRBJ2-7
d_call: TRBD1
cdr3_nt: TGTGCCAGCAGTAAGGGACAGGAGGTCGAGCAGTACTTC
cdr3_aa: CASSKGQEVEQYF